This T cell receptor (beta chain) was found in a study of blood T cell repertoires in COVID-19. Study-wide background: The analysed material was cDNA or gDNA that came from T cells, B-cell-depleted T cells, or PBMCs.

Authors' processing steps: Estimation of nucleated cell counts relied on the amplification of reference gene primers. Clones were read by immunoSEQ multiplex PCR, and TCRdb kept only the in-frame ones, dropping some. The D gene and trimming were derived from the DNA, and the V and J assignments and clone size from that table. This table has 150,000 or so clones, about 89% appearing once. Patients from Seattle were sampled longitudinally, starting during active infection. The CDR3 length is 16 residues. The V and J ends lost 2 bases and 9 bases, in that order; junction bases with no gene match: 13. Germline lookup yields CDR1 LNHDA and CDR2 SQIVND (reference sequence).

Sequencing was done on a sample of peripheral blood. The sequence came from a man between 60 and 70 years old with COVID-19, enrolled during active disease. The chain carries TRBV19 and TRBJ2-1; 7 bases are shared with TRBD2. CDR3 loop: CASSILGGDLSSEQFF. CDR3 nucleotides: TGTGCCAGTAGTATATTGGGGGGGGATCTATCCAGTGAGCAGTTCTTC.